This passage covers 23 T cell receptor beta chains from one sample sequenced in a study of blood T cell repertoires in COVID-19. Sequenced by immunoSEQ multiplex PCR; TCRdb stores in-frame clones only, minus some. The top ten hold around 1.5% of the sample, which has more than 200,000 clones, around 80% seen once. Sequencing was carried out using peripheral blood. The receptors shown here come from a woman in her forties who had recovered from COVID-19.

The V gene is TRBV3-1 (or the pseudogene TRBV3-2), the J gene TRBJ2-7, with TRBD2 identical over 10 bases. Germline CDR1 LGHDT, CDR2 YNNKEL (reference sequence). The length of the CDR3 is 15 residues. V shed 4 bases and J 6 bases; nucleotides not matched to a gene: 9. Written as DNA, the CDR3 is TGTGCCAGCAGCCTACTAGCGGGATCCCTTAGCGAGCAGTACTTC. This gives the protein CASSLLAGSLSEQYF.

This chain links TRBV7-6 with TRBJ2-1; D gene ambiguous. Germline assignment: CDR1 SGHVS and CDR2 FNYEAQ. Trimming stripped 0 bases from V and 10 bases from J, with 4 bases between. The CDR3 spans 11 residues. The CDR3 region is CASSLASEQFF. The CDR3 region has the DNA TGTGCCAGCAGCTTAGCAAGCGAGCAGTTCTTC.

The rearrangement joins TRBV7-9 to TRBJ2-3, with D hard to call. There are 16 residues in the CDR3. V was pared by 0 bases and J by 4 bases, with 14 bases between. CDR1 is SEHNR and CDR2 is FQNEAQ in the germline V gene (reference sequence). CDR3 bases: TGTGCCAGCAGCTTAGCGTTTTCCGCAGGATCAGATACGCAGTATTTT. It specifies CASSLAFSAGSDTQYF.

The chain has TRBV3-1 (or the pseudogene TRBV3-2) and TRBJ2-7; tentatively, D is TRBD1 (6 bases). Germline values: CDR1 LGHDT, CDR2 YNNKEL (reference sequence). There are 13 residues in the CDR3. V shed 8 bases and J shed 5 bases, with 16 bases lying between them. Here the CDR3 reads CASGMTGLDEQYF. The CDR3 DNA follows: TGTGCCAGCGGAATGACAGGTTTGGACGAGCAGTACTTC.

The CDR3 reads CASSTTGEINQPQHF. CDR3 DNA: TGTGCCAGTAGCACGACAGGGGAGATAAATCAGCCCCAGCATTTT. V usage is TRBV19 and J usage is TRBJ1-5; 8 bases are a match to TRBD1. Per germline, CDR1 LNHDA and CDR2 SQIVND (reference sequence). This CDR3 comprises 15 residues. J lost 4 bases, V lost 6 bases, and 8 bases had no gene match. Drawing the rest from reference TRBV19 and TRBJ1-5, the complete variable domain is DGGITQSPKYLFRKEGQNVTLSCEQNLNHDAMYWYRQDPGQGLRLIYYSQIVNDFQKGDIAEGYSVSREKKESFPLTVTSAQKNPTAFYLCASSTTGEINQPQHFGDGTRLSIL.

The chain uses TRBV6-5 and TRBJ2-7, with D maybe TRBD2 (7 bases). Trimming cost V 6 bases and J 4 bases, with 16 bases left between them. The CDR3 sequence is 14 residues long. The germline CDR1 and CDR2 sequences are MNHEY and SVGAGI. CDR3 sequence: CASRARGAGYEQYF. The CDR3 region has the DNA TGTGCCAGCAGGGCCCGGGGGGCTGGGTACGAGCAGTACTTC.

This rearrangement joins TRBV5-1 to TRBJ2-7; 9 bases map to TRBD1. The V segment lost 4 bases and the J segment 4 bases; nucleotides outside the gene matches: 9. The CDR3 contains 15 residues. The germline V gene encodes CDR1 SGHRS and CDR2 YFSETQ. CDR3 region: CASSPNLGQGYEQYF. As DNA, the CDR3 is TGCGCCAGCAGCCCCAATCTCGGACAGGGGTACGAGCAGTACTTC.

This chain links TRBV5-1 with TRBJ1-1; a weak D match, TRBD1 (5 bases). The CDR3 runs to 14 residues. Trimming cost V 0 bases and J 1 base, with 7 bases left between them. CDR1 and CDR2 from the germline V gene are SGHRS and YFSETQ. CDR3 sequence: CASSLAGQNTEAFF. Written as DNA, the CDR3 is TGCGCCAGCAGCTTGGCCGGACAGAACACTGAAGCTTTCTTT.

The chain uses TRBV14 and TRBJ1-6; D unresolved. V shed 4 bases and J shed 4 bases, with 5 bases lying between them. CDR3 length: 13 residues. Germline V gives CDR1 SGHDN, CDR2 FVKESK. The CDR3 coding sequence is TGTGCCAGCAGCCCAGTATATAATTCACCCCTCCACTTT. It translates to CASSPVYNSPLHF.

The chain employs TRBV4-2 and TRBJ2-1, with 9 bases lining up with TRBD2. V dropped 1 base and J dropped 9; count of bases not matched to a gene: 10. Germline V gene lookup returns CDR1 LGHNA and CDR2 YNFKEQ. The CDR3 is 16 residues long. The CDR3 bases are TGTGCCAGCAGCCAAGGCGGGGGGGTAGGGTTCGGTGAGCAGTTCTTC. Protein: CASSQGGGVGFGEQFF.

The gene calls are TRBV14 and TRBJ1-2, with unresolved D. Germline CDR1 reads SGHDN; CDR2 reads FVKESK. V was trimmed by 3 bases and J by 4 bases, leaving 12 bases between them. The CDR3 spans 14 residues. The CDR3 DNA reads as TGTGCCAGCAGCCAGACCCTAGGAGGCTATGGCTACACCTTC. Translation: CASSQTLGGYGYTF.

The chain employs TRBV7-8 and TRBJ1-2; 7 nucleotides align to TRBD1. Per germline, CDR1 SGHVS and CDR2 FQNEAQ. The CDR3 spans 14 residues. V lost 5 bases, J lost 8 bases, and 11 bases stayed unmatched. The CDR3: CASSNIVTGDGYTF. CDR3 sequence (DNA): TGTGCCAGCAGCAATATAGTAACAGGGGACGGCTACACCTTC.

This chain connects TRBV2 to TRBJ1-6; 7 bases map to TRBD1. Per germline, CDR1 SNHLY and CDR2 FYNNEI. Trimming at V came to 3 bases and at J to 8 bases, leaving 7 bases not matched to a gene. CDR3 length: 15 residues. The CDR3 region is CASSDSRTGYSPLHF. The CDR3 DNA follows: TGTGCCAGCAGTGATTCTAGGACAGGCTATTCACCCCTCCACTTT.

The chain is built from TRBV6-2 or TRBV6-3 and TRBJ1-1, with D perhaps TRBD1 (6 bases). Trimming cost V 0 bases and J 2 bases, with 13 bases left between them. CDR1 and CDR2 from the germline V gene are MNHEY and SVGEGT. The length of the CDR3 is 16 residues. The CDR3 reads CASSYSPGEGNTEAFF. The CDR3 bases are TGTGCCAGCAGTTACTCTCCAGGGGAGGGAAACACTGAAGCTTTCTTT.

This clone was detected many times. The chain employs TRBV9 and TRBJ1-1; D remains ambiguous. V was cut by 3 bases and J by 4 bases, with 16 bases left in between. The CDR3 totals 15 residues. CDR1 is SGDLS, CDR2 YYNGEE, per germline. The CDR3 sequence is CASSDTDLRGTEAFF. CDR3 DNA: TGTGCCAGCAGCGACACGGACCTCCGGGGCACTGAAGCTTTCTTT.

The V and J genes are TRBV3-1 (or the pseudogene TRBV3-2) and TRBJ1-2; the D is unclear. Trimming took 8 bases from V and 4 from J, leaving 14 bases between them. The CDR3 sequence is 13 residues long. Germline values: CDR1 LGHDT, CDR2 YNNKEL (reference sequence). The CDR3 loop is CASRSGGSYGYTF. The CDR3 coding sequence is TGTGCCAGCCGCTCGGGTGGCTCCTATGGCTACACCTTC.

CDR3 nucleotide sequence: TGCGCCAGCAGCCAAGGACTAGCGGGGGGCACCAACGAGCAGTACTTC. Its protein is CASSQGLAGGTNEQYF. This sequence joins TRBV4-3 and TRBJ2-7, with TRBD2 matching over 13 bases. The J segment lost 5 bases and the V segment lost 1 base, leaving 5 bases of the junction unmatched. The V gene's germline CDR1 is LGHNA and CDR2 YSLEER. The CDR3 is 16 residues long.

The chain links TRBV18 to TRBJ2-2, with a tentative D call TRBD2 (6 bases). CDR3 length: 15 residues. Germline V gene data show CDR1 as KGHSH and CDR2 as LQKENI. V lost 5 bases and J lost 2, with 12 bases in between. CDR3 sequence reads: CASSKGLANTGELFF. The DNA for the CDR3 is TGTGCCAGCTCAAAGGGACTCGCCAACACCGGGGAGCTGTTTTTT.

This chain links TRBV30 with TRBJ2-7; a possible D gene is TRBD2 (5 bases). The V end was cut by 3 bases, the J end by 3 bases, with 12 bases between. CDR1 and CDR2 (germline): GTSNPN, SVGIG (reference sequence). The CDR3 runs 13 residues. CDR3: CAWRPLGSYEQYF. Here the CDR3 DNA reads TGTGCCTGGAGGCCATTAGGGAGCTACGAGCAGTACTTC.

This rearrangement joins TRBV5-1 to TRBJ2-2; TRBD1 is a possible D gene (5 bases). V lost 2 bases to trimming and J lost 0 bases, with 8 bases between them. Germline V gives CDR1 SGHRS, CDR2 YFSETQ. The CDR3 sequence is 15 residues long. CDR3 coding DNA: TGCGCCAGCAGCTTATGGACAACGAACACCGGGGAGCTGTTTTTT. Its protein is CASSLWTTNTGELFF.

V usage is TRBV20-1 and J usage is TRBJ2-7, with D uncertain. The CDR3 is 12 residues long. V was clipped by 3 bases and J by 1 base, with 7 bases between them. From germline, CDR1 is DFQATT and CDR2 SNEGSKA (reference sequence). For the CDR3, the DNA is TGCAGTGCTAGTTCCGGGTCCTACGAGCAGTACTTC. Translating gives CSASSGSYEQYF.

This clone occurred a few times. The V gene is TRBV18, the J gene TRBJ1-5; D remains ambiguous. This CDR3 spans 14 amino acids. V was shortened by 5 bases and J by 8 bases, with 16 bases between the two germline ends. CDR1 KGHSH and CDR2 LQKENI come from the germline V gene. CDR3 amino acids: CASSTGPDGEPQHF. The CDR3 DNA is TGTGCCAGCTCAACGGGCCCCGACGGGGAGCCCCAGCATTTT.

The chain recombines TRBV18 with TRBJ1-2, with 7 bases identical to TRBD1. CDR1 KGHSH and CDR2 LQKENI come from the germline V gene. CDR3 size: 13 residues. V dropped 1 base and J dropped 12; count of bases not matched to a gene: 8. DNA for the CDR3: TGTGCCAGCTCACCACAGTCCGACAGGGCCGACACCTTC. Its translation: CASSPQSDRADTF.